This TCR beta chain was identified during a study of cytomegalovirus exposure and HLA in healthy donors. Use of 60 Vbeta and 13 Jbeta primers characterized the PCR. Sequencing used immunoSEQ multiplex PCR; TCRdb keeps in-frame clones, though not all of them. The repertoire holds approximately 140,000 clones, with 82% as singletons. The CDR3 sequence is 14 residues long. Germline values: CDR1 SEHNR, CDR2 FQNEAQ (reference sequence). The chain combines TRBV7-9 with TRBJ2-5; 7 nucleotides line up with TRBD1. The tail of the sequence fits TRBJ2-7 better, so the J call may be wrong. The clonotype comes from a male donor in good health and CMV-seronegative. Input material: PBMCs. DNA for the CDR3: TGTGCCAGCAGCATCCGGGACAGCCGCTACGAGCAGTACTTC. Amino acids: CASSIRDSRYEQYF.